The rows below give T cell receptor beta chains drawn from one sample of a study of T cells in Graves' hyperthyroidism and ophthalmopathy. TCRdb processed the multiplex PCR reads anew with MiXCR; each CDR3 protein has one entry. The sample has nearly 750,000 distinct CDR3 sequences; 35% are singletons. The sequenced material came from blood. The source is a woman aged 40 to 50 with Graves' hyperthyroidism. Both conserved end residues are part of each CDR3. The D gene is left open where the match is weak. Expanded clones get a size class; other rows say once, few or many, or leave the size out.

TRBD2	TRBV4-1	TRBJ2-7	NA	CASSWTISGRAIHEQYF	TGCGCCAGCAGCTGGACGATTAGCGGGAGGGCCATCCACGAGCAGTACTTC
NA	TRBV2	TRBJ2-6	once	CASSDLRSSRAGGANVLTF	TGTGCCAGCAGTGATCTTCGGTCCTCCCGCGCAGGTGGGGCCAACGTCCTGACTTTC
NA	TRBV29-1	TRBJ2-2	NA	CSVEDGNAGELFF	TGCAGCGTTGAAGACGGAAACGCCGGGGAGCTGTTTTTT
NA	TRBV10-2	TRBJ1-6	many	CASKEQGGGSPLHF	TGCGCCAGCAAAGAACAGGGAGGCGGTTCACCCCTCCACTTT
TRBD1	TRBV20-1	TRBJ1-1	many	CSAPRQGGTEAFF	TGCAGTGCGCCACGACAGGGTGGCACTGAAGCTTTCTTT
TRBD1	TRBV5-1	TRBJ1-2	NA	CASSPRRGQVNYVYTF	TGTGCCAGCAGCCCCCGGAGGGGACAGGTTAACTATGTCTACACCTTC
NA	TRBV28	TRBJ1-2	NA	CASRKQGGGGYTF	TGTGCCAGCAGGAAGCAGGGCGGAGGGGGCTACACCTTC
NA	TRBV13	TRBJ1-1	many	CASSPPGGEAFF	TGTGCCAGCAGCCCCCCCGGGGGTGAAGCTTTCTTT
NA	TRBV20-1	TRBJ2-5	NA	CSARREGGEQYF	TGCAGTGCTAGACGGGAAGGAGGTGAGCAGTACTTC
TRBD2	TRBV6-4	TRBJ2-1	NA	CATLASGYNEQFF	TGTGCCACCTTGGCTAGCGGTTACAATGAGCAGTTCTTC
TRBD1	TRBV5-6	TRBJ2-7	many	CASSVTGGERYF	TGTGCCAGCAGCGTTACAGGGGGCGAGCGGTACTTC
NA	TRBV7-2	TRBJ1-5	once	CATGWMSAGNEPQHF	TGTGCCACAGGGTGGATGTCGGCTGGGAACGAGCCCCAGCATTTT
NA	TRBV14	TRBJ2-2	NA	CASSQGWAVNTGELFF	TGTGCCAGCAGCCAGGGGTGGGCTGTGAACACCGGGGAGCTGTTTTTT
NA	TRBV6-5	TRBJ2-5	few	CASKREDGGETQYF	TGTGCCAGTAAACGGGAAGACGGGGGAGAGACCCAGTACTTC
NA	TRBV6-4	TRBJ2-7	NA	CASSELDTAYEQYF	TGTGCCAGCAGTGAACTCGACACCGCCTACGAGCAGTACTTC
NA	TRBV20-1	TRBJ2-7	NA	CSARTCLAKNSYEQYF	TGCAGTGCTAGAACCTGTCTAGCGAAGAACTCCTACGAGCAGTACTTC
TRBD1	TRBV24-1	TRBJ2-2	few	CATSVAGGRTGELFF	TGTGCCACCAGTGTAGCAGGGGGCCGTACCGGGGAGCTGTTTTTT
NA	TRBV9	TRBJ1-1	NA	CASSPGPGGELRTEAFF	TGTGCCAGCAGCCCTGGACCGGGGGGGGAACTGAGAACTGAAGCTTTCTTT
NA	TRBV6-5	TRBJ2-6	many	CASSPLTNVLTF	TGTGCCAGCAGTCCTTTGACCAACGTCCTGACTTTC
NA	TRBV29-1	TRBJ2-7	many	CSVEEQGSDEQYF	TGCAGCGTTGAAGAACAGGGTAGCGACGAGCAGTACTTC
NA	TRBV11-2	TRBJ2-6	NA	CASSPTRGAEISGANVLTF	TGTGCCAGCAGCCCAACGAGAGGGGCCGAAATCTCTGGGGCCAACGTCCTGACTTTC
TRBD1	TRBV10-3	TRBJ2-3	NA	CATTGGSTDTQYF	TGTGCCACAACAGGGGGCAGCACAGATACGCAGTATTTT
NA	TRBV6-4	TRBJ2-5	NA	CASSDLGATYQETQYF	TGTGCCAGCAGTGACCTTGGGGCTACGTACCAAGAGACCCAGTACTTC
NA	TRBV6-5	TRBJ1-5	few	CASSPDIDQPQHF	TGTGCCAGCAGTCCTGATATAGATCAGCCCCAGCATTTT
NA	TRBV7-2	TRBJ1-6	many	CASSPRDDYSPLHF	TGTGCCAGCAGCCCCCGGGACGATTATTCACCCCTCCACTTT
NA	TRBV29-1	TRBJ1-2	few	CSVKIDVYGYTF	TGCAGCGTAAAGATCGACGTCTATGGCTACACCTTC
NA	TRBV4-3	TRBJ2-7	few	CASSQDPQVRGEQYF	TGCGCCAGCAGCCAAGACCCGCAGGTGAGGGGCGAGCAGTACTTC
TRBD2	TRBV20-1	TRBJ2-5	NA	CSAMGLAGGDYQYF	TGCAGTGCTATGGGGCTAGCGGGGGGGGATTACCAGTACTTC
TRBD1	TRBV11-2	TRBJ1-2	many	CASRPTGAVYGYTF	TGTGCCAGCAGACCGACAGGGGCCGTCTATGGCTACACCTTC
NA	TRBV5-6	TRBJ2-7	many	CASSFMYEQYF	TGTGCCAGCAGCTTTATGTACGAGCAGTACTTC
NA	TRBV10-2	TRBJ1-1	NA	CASSTRTPNTEAFF	TGTGCCAGCAGTACCAGAACACCGAACACTGAAGCTTTCTTT
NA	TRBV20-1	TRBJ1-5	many	CSARVGQFNQPQHF	TGCAGTGCTAGGGTCGGGCAATTCAATCAGCCCCAGCATTTT
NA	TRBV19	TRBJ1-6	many	CASSTETSNSPLHF	TGTGCCAGTAGTACCGAGACAAGCAATTCACCCCTCCACTTT
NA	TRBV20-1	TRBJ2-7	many	CSARGRTNYEQYF	TGCAGTGCTAGAGGGAGGACAAACTACGAGCAGTACTTC
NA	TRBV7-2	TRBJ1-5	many	CASSPTVYSNQPQHF	TGTGCCAGCAGTCCGACTGTGTATAGCAATCAGCCCCAGCATTTT
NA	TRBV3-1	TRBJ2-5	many	CASSQEGETQYF	TGTGCCAGTAGCCAAGAAGGGGAGACCCAGTACTTC
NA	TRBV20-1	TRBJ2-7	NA	CSAPDLSSYEQYF	TGCAGTGCCCCCGACTTGAGCTCCTACGAGCAGTACTTC
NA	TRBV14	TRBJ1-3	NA	CASSQYGTSSGNTIYF	TGCGCCAGCAGCCAATATGGGACAAGTTCTGGAAACACCATATATTTT
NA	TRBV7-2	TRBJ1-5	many	CASSTGQGMNQPQHF	TGTGCCAGCAGCACGGGGCAAGGGATGAATCAGCCCCAGCATTTT
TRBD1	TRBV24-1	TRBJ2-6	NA	CATAGGQSVPGANVLTF	TGTGCCACCGCTGGGGGACAGTCCGTTCCTGGGGCCAACGTCCTGACTTTC
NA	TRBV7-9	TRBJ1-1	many	CASSFPDTGGSAEAFF	TGTGCCAGCAGCTTCCCAGACACGGGGGGCAGCGCTGAAGCTTTCTTT
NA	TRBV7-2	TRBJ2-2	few	CASSYRFTGELFF	TGTGCCAGCAGTTATCGTTTCACCGGGGAGCTGTTTTTT
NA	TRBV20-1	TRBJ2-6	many	CSADSFSGANVLTF	TGCAGTGCTGACAGCTTCTCTGGGGCCAACGTCCTGACTTTC
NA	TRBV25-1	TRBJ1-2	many	CATFGQYGYTF	TGTGCCACCTTCGGACAGTATGGCTACACCTTC
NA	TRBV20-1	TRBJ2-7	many	CSARVPRRGYEQYF	TGCAGTGCTAGAGTCCCCCGGCGGGGATACGAGCAGTACTTC
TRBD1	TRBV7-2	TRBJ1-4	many	CASSPQTGGAGEKLFF	TGTGCCAGCAGCCCCCAAACAGGGGGCGCAGGTGAAAAACTGTTTTTT
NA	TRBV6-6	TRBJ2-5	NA	CASRPRHPQETQYF	TGTGCCAGCAGGCCCCGACACCCCCAAGAGACCCAGTACTTC
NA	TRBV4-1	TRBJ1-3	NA	CASSQGKGSGNTIYF	TGCGCCAGCAGCCAAGGGAAGGGGTCTGGAAACACCATATATTTT
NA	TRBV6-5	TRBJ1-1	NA	CASKERVWGQTNTEAFF	TGTGCCAGCAAGGAGAGAGTCTGGGGACAAACGAACACTGAAGCTTTCTTT
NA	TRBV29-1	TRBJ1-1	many	CSANREVPEAFF	TGCAGCGCCAACAGGGAGGTCCCCGAAGCTTTCTTT
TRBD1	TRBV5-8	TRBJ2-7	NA	CASSFDRGLNTDTQYF	TGTGCCAGCAGCTTCGACAGGGGGCTGAACACAGATACGCAGTACTTC
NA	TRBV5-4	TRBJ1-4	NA	CASSQDQGLTEKLFF	TGCGCCAGCAGCCAAGACCAGGGGCTTACTGAAAAACTGTTTTTT
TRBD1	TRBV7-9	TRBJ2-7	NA	CASSFWTGQGPYEQYF	TGTGCCAGCAGCTTCTGGACGGGACAGGGGCCCTACGAGCAGTACTTC
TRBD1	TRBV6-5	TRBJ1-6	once	CASSWDRDSGSPPHF	TGTGCCAGCAGTTGGGACCGGGACAGTGGTTCACCCCCCCACTTT
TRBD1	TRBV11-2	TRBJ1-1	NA	CASSRDGRQGRTEAFF	TGTGCCAGCAGCCGAGATGGGAGACAGGGGAGGACTGAAGCTTTCTTT
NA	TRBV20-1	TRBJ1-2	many	CSARAGDDGYTF	TGCAGTGCTAGAGCGGGGGACGATGGCTACACCTTC
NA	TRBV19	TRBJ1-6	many	CASSIVYRDSPLHF	TGTGCCAGTAGTATAGTCTACAGGGACTCACCCCTCCACTTT